These T cell receptor beta chains were read from a single sample in a study of blood T cell repertoires in COVID-19. Only in-frame clones appear in the TCRdb table, and some are missing; sequencing was by immunoSEQ multiplex PCR. The table records about 180,000 clones, around 80% of them present only once. The sequenced material came from PBMCs or T cells enriched from blood (not recorded which). Receptor source: a man in his sixties who had been exposed to COVID-19. The conserved cysteine and the conserved F or W are not part of the CDR3 here.

v_gene: TRBV25-1; j_gene: TRBJ2-3; len: 9; CDR3aa: ASTHGDTQY
v_gene: TRBV7-2; j_gene: TRBJ1-5; len: 12; CDR3aa: ASSFLGGNQPQH
v_gene: TRBV24-1; j_gene: TRBJ1-2; len: 12; CDR3aa: ATSDLDSSYGYT
v_gene: TRBV27; j_gene: TRBJ1-4; len: 13; CDR3aa: ASTPGGYIREKLF
v_gene: TRBV11-2; j_gene: TRBJ2-5; len: 13; CDR3aa: ASSLDGRREGTQY
v_gene: TRBV6-6; j_gene: TRBJ2-4; len: 13; CDR3aa: ASSPVRGTKNIQY
v_gene: TRBV12-3/TRBV12-4; j_gene: TRBJ2-3; len: 10; CDR3aa: ASSPYKDTQY
v_gene: TRBV30; j_gene: TRBJ1-1; len: 13; CDR3aa: AWSVQGPKGTEAF
v_gene: TRBV4-3; j_gene: TRBJ1-4; len: 13; CDR3aa: ASSPRGGIGEKLF
v_gene: TRBV7-8; j_gene: TRBJ2-3; len: 15; CDR3aa: ASSTGTSGSSTDTQY
v_gene: TRBV7-9; j_gene: TRBJ1-4; len: 13; CDR3aa: ASSGVQRTNEKLF
v_gene: TRBV9; j_gene: TRBJ2-2; len: 11; CDR3aa: ASSGGGAGELF
v_gene: TRBV5-6; j_gene: TRBJ1-2; len: 13; CDR3aa: ASSPTSGQPYGYT
v_gene: TRBV11-2; j_gene: TRBJ2-2; len: 14; CDR3aa: ASSGDTFGNTGELF
v_gene: TRBV5-1; j_gene: TRBJ1-2; len: 13; CDR3aa: ASSISPGQTYGYT
v_gene: TRBV7-9; j_gene: TRBJ2-1; len: 11; CDR3aa: ASSQTSPGEQF
v_gene: TRBV7-2; j_gene: TRBJ2-1; len: 13; CDR3aa: ASSKDGIPDNEQF
v_gene: TRBV28; j_gene: TRBJ1-4; len: 13; CDR3aa: ASNPLGTPNEKLF
v_gene: TRBV30; j_gene: TRBJ1-2; len: 12; CDR3aa: AWSVLGRNYGYT
v_gene: TRBV5-1; j_gene: TRBJ2-3; len: 14; CDR3aa: ASSLTSLGLGDTQY
v_gene: TRBV27; j_gene: TRBJ2-6; len: 13; CDR3aa: ASSLFVSGANVLT
v_gene: TRBV14; j_gene: TRBJ2-1; len: 13; CDR3aa: ASSLDRGIYNEQF
v_gene: TRBV19; j_gene: TRBJ2-1; len: 13; CDR3aa: ASSIGLAVHNEQF
v_gene: TRBV5-4; j_gene: TRBJ2-1; len: 11; CDR3aa: ASSLQGGNEQF
v_gene: TRBV11-2; j_gene: TRBJ2-2; len: 13; CDR3aa: ASSNRPGVTGELF
v_gene: TRBV3-1/TRBV3-2; j_gene: TRBJ1-5; len: 13; CDR3aa: ASSQDRQPNQPQH
v_gene: TRBV3-1/TRBV3-2; j_gene: TRBJ2-5; len: 14; CDR3aa: ASSRAGVGGIETQY
v_gene: TRBV28; j_gene: TRBJ1-2; len: 14; CDR3aa: ASSLNLGGAGYGYT
v_gene: TRBV2; j_gene: TRBJ2-7; len: 12; CDR3aa: AIGDSEKQWEQY
v_gene: TRBV18; j_gene: TRBJ2-5; len: 12; CDR3aa: ASSPLSGQETQY
v_gene: TRBV2; j_gene: TRBJ1-6; len: 12; CDR3aa: ASSDDRVRSPLH
v_gene: TRBV5-1; j_gene: TRBJ2-7; len: 15; CDR3aa: ASSLYTSGSGSYEQY
v_gene: TRBV27; j_gene: TRBJ2-7; len: 11; CDR3aa: ASSAGPRYEQY
v_gene: TRBV5-1; j_gene: TRBJ2-7; len: 11; CDR3aa: ASSSGLEFEQY
v_gene: TRBV6-1; j_gene: TRBJ1-4; len: 13; CDR3aa: ASSELGAANEKLF
v_gene: TRBV28; j_gene: TRBJ1-2; len: 12; CDR3aa: ASSLAPSNYGYT
v_gene: TRBV5-1; j_gene: TRBJ2-3; len: 12; CDR3aa: ASSLTSSTDTQY
v_gene: TRBV7-2; j_gene: TRBJ2-5; len: 13; CDR3aa: ASSFELRGSETQY
v_gene: TRBV6-2/TRBV6-3; j_gene: TRBJ1-5; len: 13; CDR3aa: ASSYSGGRGQPQH
v_gene: TRBV5-4; j_gene: TRBJ1-4; len: 13; CDR3aa: ASSDRQGASEKLF
v_gene: TRBV19; j_gene: TRBJ1-1; len: 12; CDR3aa: ASSLGTANTEAF
v_gene: TRBV18; j_gene: TRBJ2-7; len: 12; CDR3aa: ASSPGLALYEQY
v_gene: TRBV11-2; j_gene: TRBJ2-7; len: 14; CDR3aa: ASSSVLGTGGHEQY
v_gene: TRBV6-2/TRBV6-3; j_gene: TRBJ2-7; len: 13; CDR3aa: ASNPRGTGTYEQY
v_gene: TRBV5-1; j_gene: TRBJ2-1; len: 12; CDR3aa: ASSLAGAIDEQF
v_gene: TRBV10-3; j_gene: TRBJ2-2; len: 15; CDR3aa: AISEGGLALNTGELF
v_gene: TRBV28; j_gene: TRBJ2-5; len: 15; CDR3aa: ASSLRGTGGFRETQY
v_gene: TRBV9; j_gene: TRBJ1-3; len: 14; CDR3aa: ASSTAAGSSGNTIY
v_gene: TRBV6-5; j_gene: TRBJ2-7; len: 10; CDR3aa: ASRLDNYEQY
v_gene: TRBV9; j_gene: TRBJ2-7; len: 10; CDR3aa: ASSVEGGEQY
v_gene: TRBV28; j_gene: TRBJ2-7; len: 15; CDR3aa: ASSLYGTSGLSYEQY
v_gene: TRBV5-1; j_gene: TRBJ2-7; len: 12; CDR3aa: ASRHPGQLYEQY
v_gene: TRBV11-2; j_gene: TRBJ2-1; len: 16; CDR3aa: ASREGGLAGGPGNEQF
v_gene: TRBV11-3; j_gene: TRBJ2-1; len: 13; CDR3aa: ASSPIAIYYNEQF